This T cell receptor beta chain was profiled in a study of glioma-infiltrating T cells after dendritic cell vaccination. Study-wide background: Dendritic cell vaccination trial patients had either newly diagnosed or recurrent glioblastoma. Autologous tumor lysate was loaded overnight onto monocyte-derived dendritic cells grown approximately 7 days with IL-4 and GM-CSF.

The primer mix had 60 V beta and 13 J beta primers. Profiling relied on immunoSEQ multiplex PCR, and the TCRdb table lists in-frame clones only, not all of them. The sample lists 95,000 or so clones; approximately 81% were seen once. The specimen was blood, collected before dendritic cell vaccination. This receptor was obtained from a human donor with glioblastoma.

As DNA, the CDR3 is TGTGCCTGGAGTAAGGGGGCAGGAGGACAGCCCCAGCATTTT. Amino acids: CAWSKGAGGQPQHF. This chain connects TRBV30 to TRBJ1-5, with 7 positions matching TRBD1. With 2 bases clipped from V and 7 bases from J, the junction kept 8 bases outside the gene matches. This CDR3 spans 14 amino acids. CDR1 GTSNPN and CDR2 SVGIG come from the germline V gene (reference sequence).